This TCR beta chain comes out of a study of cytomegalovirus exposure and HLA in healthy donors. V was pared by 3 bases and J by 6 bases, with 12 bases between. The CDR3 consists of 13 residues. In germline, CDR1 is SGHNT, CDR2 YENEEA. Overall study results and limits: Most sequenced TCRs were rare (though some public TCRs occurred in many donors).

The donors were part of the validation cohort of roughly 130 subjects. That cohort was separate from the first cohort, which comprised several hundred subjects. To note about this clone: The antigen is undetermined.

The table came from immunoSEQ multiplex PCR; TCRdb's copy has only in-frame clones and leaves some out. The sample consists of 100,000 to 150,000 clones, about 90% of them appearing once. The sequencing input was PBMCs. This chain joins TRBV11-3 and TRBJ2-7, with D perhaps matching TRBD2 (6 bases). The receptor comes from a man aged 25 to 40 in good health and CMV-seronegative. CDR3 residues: CASSFEGGGEQYF. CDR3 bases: TGTGCCAGCAGCTTTGAGGGAGGTGGCGAGCAGTACTTC.